The sequence of this T cell receptor beta chain was determined in a study of tumor-infiltrating lymphocytes in primary liver carcinoma. Study context: Patients underwent resection of primary liver carcinoma. Study-wide results and caveats: Pairs comparing tumor with adjacent tissue or blood overlapped less than pairs drawn from tumor regions. Tumor top-250-clone fractions significantly exceeded those of blood (p = 0.039).

Blood RNA came from unsorted whole blood; germline DNA was also extracted. No patient had received treatment, and all had chronic HBV infection. A constant-region primer primed TCR beta cDNA synthesis from roughly 510 ng of total RNA. Library construction for TCR beta comprised three nested multiplex PCR rounds performed with slightly modified ARM-PCR. Each of the first two PCR rounds ran approximately 11 cycles with TRBV1-TRBV30 forward and C-beta reverse primers. TCRdb processed the multiplex PCR reads anew with MiXCR; each CDR3 protein has one entry. The sample contains 300,000 to 400,000 distinct CDR3 sequences, about 62% of which appear only once. For this clonotype: Its antigen remains unidentified.

The ends were cut back, 2 bases at V and 3 bases at J, with 8 bases in the middle. Germline values: CDR1 SGHRS, CDR2 YFSETQ. The CDR3 loop spans 14 amino acids. The sample was peripheral blood. The origin of this receptor is a man aged 35 to 55 with primary liver carcinoma and hepatitis B virus infection. The rearrangement joins TRBV5-1 to TRBJ1-4; D unresolved. DNA for the CDR3: TGCGCCAGCAGCTTCGGCCAGCCTAATGAAAAACTGTTTTTT. This translates into CASSFGQPNEKLFF.